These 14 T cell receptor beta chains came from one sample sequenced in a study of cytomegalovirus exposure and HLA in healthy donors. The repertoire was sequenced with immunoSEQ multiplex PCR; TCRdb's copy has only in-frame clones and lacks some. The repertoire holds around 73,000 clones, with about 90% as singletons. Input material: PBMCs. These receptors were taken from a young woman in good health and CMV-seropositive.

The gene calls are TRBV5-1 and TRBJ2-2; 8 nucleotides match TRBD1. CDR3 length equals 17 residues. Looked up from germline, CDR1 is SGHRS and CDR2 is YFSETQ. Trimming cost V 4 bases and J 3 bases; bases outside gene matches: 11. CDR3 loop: CASSSWDRLGDTGELFF. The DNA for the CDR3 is TGCGCCAGCAGCAGCTGGGACAGGCTGGGGGACACCGGGGAGCTGTTTTTT.

CDR3 in amino acids: CASSSEPAGQEHNEQFF. CDR3 in DNA: TGTGCCAGCAGCTCCGAACCCGCTGGACAAGAACACAATGAGCAGTTCTTC. J is TRBJ2-1 and V is TRBV7-2, with D perhaps TRBD1 (5 bases). The CDR3 spans 17 residues. Trimming took 4 bases from V and 5 from J, leaving 21 bases between them. CDR1 SGHTA and CDR2 FQGNSA come from the germline V gene.

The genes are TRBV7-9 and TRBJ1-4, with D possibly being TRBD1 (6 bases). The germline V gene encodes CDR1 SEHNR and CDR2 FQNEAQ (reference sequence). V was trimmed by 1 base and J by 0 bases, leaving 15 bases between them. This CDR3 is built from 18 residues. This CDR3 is CASSLGQGTIATNEKLFF. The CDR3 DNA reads TGTGCCAGCAGCTTAGGGCAGGGGACGATTGCAACTAATGAAAAACTGTTTTTT.

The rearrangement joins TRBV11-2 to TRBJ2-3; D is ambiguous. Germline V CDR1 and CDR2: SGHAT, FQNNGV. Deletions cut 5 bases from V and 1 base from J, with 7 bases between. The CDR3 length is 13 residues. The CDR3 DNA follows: TGTGCCAGCAGCCCTACGGGCACAGATACGCAGTATTTT. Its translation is CASSPTGTDTQYF. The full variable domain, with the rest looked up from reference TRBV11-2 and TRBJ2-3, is EAGVAQSPRYKIIEKRQSVAFWCNPISGHATLYWYQQILGQGPKLLIQFQNNGVVDDSQLPKDRFSAERLKGVDSTLKIQPAKLEDSAVYLCASSPTGTDTQYFGPGTRLTVL.

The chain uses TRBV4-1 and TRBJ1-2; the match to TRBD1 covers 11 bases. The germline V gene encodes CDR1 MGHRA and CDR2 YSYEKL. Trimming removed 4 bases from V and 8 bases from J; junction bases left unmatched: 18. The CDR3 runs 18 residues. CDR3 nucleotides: TGCGCCAGCAGCCCCTTCGTCAACCGGGACAGGGGGTCTGGGGGCTACACCTTC. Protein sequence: CASSPFVNRDRGSGGYTF.

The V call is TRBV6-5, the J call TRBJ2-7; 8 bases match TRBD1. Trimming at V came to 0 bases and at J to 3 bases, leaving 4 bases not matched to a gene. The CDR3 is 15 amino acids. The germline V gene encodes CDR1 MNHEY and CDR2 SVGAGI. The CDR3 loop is CASSYSAGGGYEQYF. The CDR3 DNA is TGTGCCAGCAGTTACTCTGCAGGGGGCGGCTACGAGCAGTACTTC.

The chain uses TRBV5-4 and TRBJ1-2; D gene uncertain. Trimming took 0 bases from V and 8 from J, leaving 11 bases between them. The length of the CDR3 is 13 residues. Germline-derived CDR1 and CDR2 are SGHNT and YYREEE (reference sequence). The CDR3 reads CASSLVRGQGYTF. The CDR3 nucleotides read TGTGCCAGCAGCTTGGTTAGAGGGCAAGGCTACACCTTC. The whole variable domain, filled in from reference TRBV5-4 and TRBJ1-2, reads ETGVTQSPTHLIKTRGQQVTLRCSSQSGHNTVSWYQQALGQGPQFIFQYYREEENGRGNFPPRFSGLQFPNYSSELNVNALELDDSALYLCASSLVRGQGYTFGSGTRLTVV.

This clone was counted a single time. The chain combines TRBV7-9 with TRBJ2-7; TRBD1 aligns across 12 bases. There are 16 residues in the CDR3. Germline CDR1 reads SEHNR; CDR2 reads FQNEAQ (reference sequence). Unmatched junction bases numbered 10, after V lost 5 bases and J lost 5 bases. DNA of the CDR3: TGTGCCAGCAGCCCCACGACGGGACAGGGGGCGAACGAGCAGTACTTC. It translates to CASSPTTGQGANEQYF.

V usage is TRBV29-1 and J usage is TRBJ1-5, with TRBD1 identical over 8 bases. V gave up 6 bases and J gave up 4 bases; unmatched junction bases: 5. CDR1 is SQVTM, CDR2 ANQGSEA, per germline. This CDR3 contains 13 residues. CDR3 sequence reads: CSVGTGWNQPQHF. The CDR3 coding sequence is TGCAGCGTGGGGACAGGATGGAATCAGCCCCAGCATTTT. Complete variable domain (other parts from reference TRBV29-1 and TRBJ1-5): SAVISQKPSRDICQRGTSLTIQCQVDSQVTMMFWYRQQPGQSLTLIATANQGSEATYESGFVIDKFPISRPNLTFSTLTVSNMSPEDSSIYLCSVGTGWNQPQHFGDGTRLSIL.

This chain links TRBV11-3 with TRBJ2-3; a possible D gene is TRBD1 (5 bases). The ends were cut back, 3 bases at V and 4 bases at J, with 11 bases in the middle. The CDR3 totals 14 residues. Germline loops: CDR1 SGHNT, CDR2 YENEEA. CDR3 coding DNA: TGTGCCAGCAGCTTGGGCAGGGTGGCAGATACGCAGTATTTT. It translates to CASSLGRVADTQYF. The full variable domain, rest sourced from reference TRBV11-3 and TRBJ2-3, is EAGVVQSPRYKIIEKKQPVAFWCNPISGHNTLYWYLQNLGQGPELLIRYENEEAVDDSQLPKDRFSAERLKGVDSTLKIQPAELGDSAVYLCASSLGRVADTQYFGPGTRLTVL.

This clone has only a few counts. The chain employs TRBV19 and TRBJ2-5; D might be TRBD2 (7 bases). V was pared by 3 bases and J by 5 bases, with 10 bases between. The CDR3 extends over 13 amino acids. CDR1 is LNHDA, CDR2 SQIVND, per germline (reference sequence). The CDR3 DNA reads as TGTGCCAGTAGTATGGCGGGGGCGGAGACCCAGTACTTC. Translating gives CASSMAGAETQYF.

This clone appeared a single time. CDR3 in DNA: TGTGCCAGCAGCGTAAGGGCGGCGGGGGGAAGCTCCTACAATGAGCAGTTCTTC. Translation gives CASSVRAAGGSSYNEQFF. The chain employs TRBV9 and TRBJ2-1; the match to TRBD2 covers 8 bases. CDR1 is SGDLS and CDR2 is YYNGEE in the germline V gene. The CDR3 is 18 residues long. V shed 1 base, J shed 0 bases, and the junction held 9 bases outside the gene matches.

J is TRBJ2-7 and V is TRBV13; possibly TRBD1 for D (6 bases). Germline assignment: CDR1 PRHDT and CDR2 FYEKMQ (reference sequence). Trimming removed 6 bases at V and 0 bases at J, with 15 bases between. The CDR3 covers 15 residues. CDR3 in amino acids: CASSNRDKRSYEQYF. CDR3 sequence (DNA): TGTGCCAGCAGTAACCGGGACAAACGCTCCTACGAGCAGTACTTC.

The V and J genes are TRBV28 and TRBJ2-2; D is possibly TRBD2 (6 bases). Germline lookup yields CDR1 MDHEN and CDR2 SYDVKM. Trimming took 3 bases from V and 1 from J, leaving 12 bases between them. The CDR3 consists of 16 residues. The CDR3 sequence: CASSLGQGGNTGELFF. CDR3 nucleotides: TGTGCCAGCAGTTTGGGGCAGGGAGGGAACACCGGGGAGCTGTTTTTT.